This is a list of T cell receptor beta chains from one sample in a study of blood T cell repertoires in COVID-19. Measured with immunoSEQ multiplex PCR; TCRdb has only the in-frame clones, and not every one. The data hold about 380,000 clones, with around 84% observed a single time. Sequenced sample: peripheral blood. All receptors come from a human donor with acute or convalescent COVID-19. The donor label of this sample is uncertain. Both conserved end residues are part of each CDR3. The D gene is left open where the match is weak. Clone size is given for some rows only: seen once, a few or many times, or a class if the clone is expanded.

j_call v_call cdr3_length clone_size d_call cdr3_nt cdr3_aa
TRBJ2-7 TRBV3-1/TRBV3-2 15 few - TGTGCCAGCGGACACCTAGACTGGAGTCCCTACGAGCAGTACTTC CASGHLDWSPYEQYF
TRBJ1-6 TRBV10-2 11 few - TGCGCCAGCAGATCGGATTCACCCCTCCACTTT CASRSDSPLHF
TRBJ1-1 TRBV5-1 16 - TRBD1 TGCGCCAGCAGCTTGGCCACGAGCAGGGGGTTTACTGAAGCTTTCTTT CASSLATSRGFTEAFF
TRBJ2-1 TRBV7-6 12 - - TGTGCCAGCAGCTTCTACGGGGATGAGCAGTTCTTC CASSFYGDEQFF
TRBJ1-1 TRBV19 17 - TRBD1 TGTGCCAGTAGTGCCAGGGTAGGGGGCCTAGGGAGGACTGAAGCTTTCTTT CASSARVGGLGRTEAFF
TRBJ2-2 TRBV5-1 16 - - TGCGCCAGCAGCTCCGGGGACCGGGACTCGGGCGGGGAGCTGTTTTTT CASSSGDRDSGGELFF
TRBJ1-3 TRBV2 13 - - TGTGCCAGCAGTGCAGGGTCTGGAAACACCATATATTTT CASSAGSGNTIYF
TRBJ2-3 TRBV4-1 21 - - TGCGCCAGCAGCCCCCCCCTGATGACCCCCCATAGACTTAATGGCACAGATACGCAGTATTTT CASSPPLMTPHRLNGTDTQYF
TRBJ1-6 TRBV5-1 15 - TRBD1 TGCGCCAGCAGCCTCCCCGGGACAGGGGATTCACCCCTCCACTTT CASSLPGTGDSPLHF
TRBJ2-7 TRBV3-1/TRBV3-2 16 - - TGTGCCAGCGCTCAGGAAGTAGGGAGGTCCCCCTACGAGCAGTACTTC CASAQEVGRSPYEQYF
TRBJ1-1 TRBV5-1 14 - - TGCGCCAGCAGCGAGGCGACTGTTGTTTCTGAAGCTTTCTTT CASSEATVVSEAFF
TRBJ1-1 TRBV30 13 - - TGTGCCTGGACGACAACATATAACACTGAAGCTTTCTTT CAWTTTYNTEAFF
TRBJ2-7 TRBV24-1 15 - TRBD1 TGTGCCACCAGTGACCGGACAGGGGGACCTTACGAGCAGTACTTC CATSDRTGGPYEQYF
TRBJ1-1 TRBV6-1 13 - - TGTGCCAGCAGTGAACAGTGGGGAGGGCGAGCTTTCTTT CASSEQWGGRAFF
TRBJ2-7 TRBV2 13 - - TGTGCCAGCAGCCCATCCGCCGGCTACGAGCAGTACTTC CASSPSAGYEQYF
TRBJ1-2 TRBV2 17 - - TGTGCCAGCATCTCGGGGCACAGTACAGGGTCCAACTATGGCTACACCTTC CASISGHSTGSNYGYTF
TRBJ2-2 TRBV27 13 - TRBD2 TGTGCCAGCAGTTTTAGCGGGACCGGGGAGCTGTTTTTT CASSFSGTGELFF
TRBJ1-6 TRBV7-9 16 - - TGTGCCAGCAGCTTAGGATACACAGGGTCCCCTTCACCCCTCCACTTT CASSLGYTGSPSPLHF
TRBJ1-4 TRBV9 15 - - TGTGCCAGCAGCGCCCCAGGGACTTTAGCTGAAAAACTGTTTTTT CASSAPGTLAEKLFF
TRBJ1-3 TRBV5-1 18 - - TGCGCCAGCAGCTTGGCATCAGGCCAGGGGAGTCCTGGAAACACCATATATTTT CASSLASGQGSPGNTIYF
TRBJ1-6 TRBV7-9 17 - - TGTGCCAGCAGCTTACCGGACGGGAGCTCCTATAATTCACCCCTCCACTTT CASSLPDGSSYNSPLHF
TRBJ2-6 TRBV19 14 - - TGTGCCAGTAGTATAACAGCTGGGGCCAACGTCCTGACTTTC CASSITAGANVLTF
TRBJ1-2 TRBV7-8 14 few TRBD1 TGTGCCAGCAGCTTCCAGGACAGGGGGTATGGCTACACCTTC CASSFQDRGYGYTF
TRBJ1-1 TRBV30 13 once - TGTGCCTGGAGTGCAGCCAGGCTGATTGAAGCTTTCTTT CAWSAARLIEAFF
TRBJ2-1 TRBV18 16 - TRBD2 TGTGCCAGCTCACCTGTTAGCGGGGGCGCCTACAATGAGCAGTTCTTC CASSPVSGGAYNEQFF
TRBJ1-3 TRBV10-3 13 - - TGTGCCATCACTCCGAGCCCGGGAAACACCATATATTTT CAITPSPGNTIYF
TRBJ1-1 TRBV19 14 - - TGTGCCAGTACCATGGGTAGGGGGACCACTGAAGCTTTCTTT CASTMGRGTTEAFF
TRBJ1-1 TRBV30 15 few TRBD1 TGTGCCTGGAGTGGGACAGGACTACCGAACACTGAAGCTTTCTTT CAWSGTGLPNTEAFF
TRBJ2-3 TRBV27 13 few - TGTGCCAGCAGTTGGAGTACCCCAGATACGCAGTATTTT CASSWSTPDTQYF
TRBJ2-2 TRBV2 15 - - TGTGCCAGCACCGAAAACGGGGGAGGCACCGGGGAGCTGTTTTTT CASTENGGGTGELFF
TRBJ2-5 TRBV5-1 16 - TRBD1 TGCGCCAGCAGCTTGGGGGTAGGGGGCAACCAAGAGACCCAGTACTTC CASSLGVGGNQETQYF
TRBJ2-3 TRBV4-1 17 - - TGCGCCAGCAGCCAAGACCTAACCAGGGTCAAGACAGATACGCAGTATTTT CASSQDLTRVKTDTQYF
TRBJ1-1 TRBV27 15 - TRBD1 TGTGCCAGCAGTTTAAGGACAGGGGCGAACACTGAAGCTTTCTTT CASSLRTGANTEAFF
TRBJ1-5 TRBV18 14 - - TGTGCCAGCTCACAACAGGGTAGCAATCAGCCCCAGCATTTT CASSQQGSNQPQHF
TRBJ1-5 TRBV19 14 once - TGTGCCAGTAATCACAGGGCTCACAATCAGCCCCAGCATTTT CASNHRAHNQPQHF
TRBJ1-4 TRBV4-1 17 - TRBD1 TGCGCCAGCAGACGGGACAGGGAGACCGGGTTGGGTGAAAAACTGTTTTTT CASRRDRETGLGEKLFF
TRBJ2-1 TRBV6-5 13 - TRBD2 TGTGCCAGCGGTAGCGGGGGTGTGAATGAGCAGTTCTTC CASGSGGVNEQFF